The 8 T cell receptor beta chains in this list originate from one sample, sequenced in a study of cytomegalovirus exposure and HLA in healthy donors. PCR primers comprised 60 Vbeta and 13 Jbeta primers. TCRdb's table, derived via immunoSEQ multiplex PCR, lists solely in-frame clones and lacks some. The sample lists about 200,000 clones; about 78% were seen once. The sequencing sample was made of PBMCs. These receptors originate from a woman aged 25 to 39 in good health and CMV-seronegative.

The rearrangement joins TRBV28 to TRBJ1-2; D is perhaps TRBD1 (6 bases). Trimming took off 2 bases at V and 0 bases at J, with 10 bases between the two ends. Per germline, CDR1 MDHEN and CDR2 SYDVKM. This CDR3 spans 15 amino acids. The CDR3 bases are TGTGCCAGCAGTTTAGGGGGCCGAGCTAACTATGGCTACACCTTC. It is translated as CASSLGGRANYGYTF.

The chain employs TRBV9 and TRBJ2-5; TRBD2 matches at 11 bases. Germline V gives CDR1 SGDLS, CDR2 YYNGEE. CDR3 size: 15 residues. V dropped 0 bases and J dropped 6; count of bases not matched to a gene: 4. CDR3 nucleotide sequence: TGTGCCAGCAGCGTAGGTCTAGCGGGGGGCCAGACCCAGTACTTC. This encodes CASSVGLAGGQTQYF. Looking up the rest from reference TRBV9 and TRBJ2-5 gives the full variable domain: DSGVTQTPKHLITATGQRVTLRCSPRSGDLSVYWYQQSLDQGLQFLIQYYNGEERAKGNILERFSAQQFPDLHSELNLSSLELGDSALYFCASSVGLAGGQTQYFGPGTRLLVL.

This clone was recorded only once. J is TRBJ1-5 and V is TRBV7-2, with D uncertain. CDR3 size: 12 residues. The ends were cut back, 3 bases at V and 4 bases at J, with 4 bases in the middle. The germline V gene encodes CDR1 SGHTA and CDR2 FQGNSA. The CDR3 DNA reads TGTGCCAGCAGCTTCTATAATCAGCCCCAGCATTTT. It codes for CASSFYNQPQHF.

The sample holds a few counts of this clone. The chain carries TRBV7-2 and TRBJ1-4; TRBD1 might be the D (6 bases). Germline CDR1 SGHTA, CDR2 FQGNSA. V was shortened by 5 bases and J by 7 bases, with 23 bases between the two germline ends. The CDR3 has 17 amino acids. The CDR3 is CASSPEPHRVQGEKLFF. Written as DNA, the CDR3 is TGTGCCAGCAGCCCCGAACCGCACAGGGTGCAGGGTGAAAAACTGTTTTTT. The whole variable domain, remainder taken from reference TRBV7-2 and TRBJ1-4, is GAGVSQSPSNKVTEKGKDVELRCDPISGHTALYWYRQSLGQGLEFLIYFQGNSAPDKSGLPSDRFSAERTGGSVSTLTIQRTQQEDSAVYLCASSPEPHRVQGEKLFFGSGTQLSVL.

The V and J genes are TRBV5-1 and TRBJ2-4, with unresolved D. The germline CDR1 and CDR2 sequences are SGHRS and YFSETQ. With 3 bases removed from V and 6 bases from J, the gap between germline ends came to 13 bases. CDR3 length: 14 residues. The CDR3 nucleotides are TGCGCCAGCAGCTCCGCCCGTCCCGGAAACATTCAGTACTTC. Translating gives CASSSARPGNIQYF. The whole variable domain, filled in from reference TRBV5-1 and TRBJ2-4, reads KAGVTQTPRYLIKTRGQQVTLSCSPISGHRSVSWYQQTPGQGLQFLFEYFSETQRNKGNFPGRFSGRQFSNSRSEMNVSTLELGDSALYLCASSSARPGNIQYFGAGTRLSVL.

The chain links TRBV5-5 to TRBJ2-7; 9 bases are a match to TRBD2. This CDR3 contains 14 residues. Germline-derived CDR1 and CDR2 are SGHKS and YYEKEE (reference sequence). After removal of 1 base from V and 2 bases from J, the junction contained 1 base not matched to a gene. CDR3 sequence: CASSLSGGTYEQYF. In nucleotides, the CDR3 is TGTGCCAGCAGCTTGAGCGGGGGGACCTACGAGCAGTACTTC.

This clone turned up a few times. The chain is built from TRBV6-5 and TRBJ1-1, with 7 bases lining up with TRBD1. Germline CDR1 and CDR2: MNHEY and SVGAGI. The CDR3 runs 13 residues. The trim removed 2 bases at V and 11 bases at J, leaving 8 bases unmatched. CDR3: CASSYEGARKAFF. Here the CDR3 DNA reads TGTGCCAGCAGTTACGAGGGGGCGAGAAAGGCTTTCTTT.

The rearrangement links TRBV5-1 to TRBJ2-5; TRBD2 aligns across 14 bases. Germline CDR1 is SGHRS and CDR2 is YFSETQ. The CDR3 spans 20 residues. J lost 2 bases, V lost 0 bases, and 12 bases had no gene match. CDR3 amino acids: CASSLGLAGGGVPPQETQYF. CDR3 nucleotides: TGCGCCAGCAGCTTGGGACTAGCGGGGGGGGGCGTCCCCCCACAAGAGACCCAGTACTTC.